This T cell receptor (beta chain) is from a study of T cell responses to AZD1222 COVID-19 vaccine (dated by TCRdb to the early 2020s). Looking at the study overall: A total of about 230 trial participants underwent TCR sequencing, of whom about 200 received two doses of AZD1222 and about 25 received two doses of the MenACWY control vaccine. Enrollment into the trials was organized by age into subgroups of 18-55, 56-69 and 70-plus years, and those subgroups contained roughly 150, 30 and 60 TCR-sequenced participants, respectively.

This sample's time point label indicates: about 28 days (+/-7) after the second vaccine dose. Because spike-specific TCR depth and breadth did not differ between the two schedules, AZD1222 recipients who got a second dose at roughly 4 weeks were pooled with those who got a second dose at roughly 12 weeks. Vaccinee samples came from UK trials COV001 and COV002, including a single-blind randomized controlled phase 2/3 trial of AZD1222 (ChAdOx1 nCoV-19) in healthy adults. For TCRbeta chain sequencing, PBMC samples were collected from trial participants at day 0 and at day 28 after the second dose. Via the germline V gene, CDR1 is MNHEY and CDR2 SVGAGI. Trimming removed 0 bases from V and 9 bases from J; the gene matches leave 12 bases unexplained. The CDR3, from cysteine to phenylalanine, totals 16 residues. Just CDR3 DNA is preserved here, 48 bases in frame from base 1. In regard to this clone: Its recognized antigen is unknown. No base quality information exists; no much larger clone differs at one position.

The CDR3 regions of human TCRbeta chains were analyzed by immunosequencing. From the authors' description of their analysis: TCRs in the repertoires were compared against a reference library of SARS-CoV-2-specific TCRs that had been generated with the MIRA antigen-specificity platform. Breadth was defined as the fraction of unique TCRs that were SARS-CoV-2-associated, and depth was defined as the fraction of total T cells that were SARS-CoV-2-associated. Using the MIRA data, each spike-specific TCR was mapped to the spike region that the TCR reacts to and placed in a CD4 or CD8 class. Log10-transformed breadth and depth values were compared by one-way ANOVA with Sidak's multiple comparisons tests. Here the immuneACCESS table is served through TCRdb, limited to in-frame sequences with V and J called. Missing clones are a known gap in these copies; in checked studies unresolved V genes cover under half, and the rest lacks a known reason. That table gives V, J and clone size, and the DNA gave D and trimming. The sample records 97,000 or so clones, 91% of which are singletons. The ten largest clones take up about 9% of the sample.

Overall study results and their limits: Conclusions about previously exposed vaccinees are limited, since just six AZD1222 recipients were seropositive for SARS-CoV-2 at baseline. Participants were mostly white British and included more females than males, and it was suggested by the authors that clonal diversity may have been underestimated. The vaccine-associated CD4 TCRs covered the entire spike protein, and the dominant responses fell in regions 160-218 and 743-854. The 56-69-year group was small, and its depth increase did not reach significance, likely because of low power. Spike-specific TCR breadth and depth rose significantly after two AZD1222 doses compared with day 0 and with MenACWY recipients. Because no samples from the day 14 peak response were available, repertoires could be characterized only after the peak T cell response. Reportedly, almost half of the unique spike-specific TCRs recognized epitopes lying outside the regions that are mutated in the B.1.351 and B.1.1.7 variants.

The receptor chain draws on TRBV6-5 and TRBJ2-5, with 8 central nucleotides matching TRBD2. This sequence was found in an adult who received the AZD1222 COVID-19 vaccine. The input for sequencing was peripheral blood, taken 28 days after the second AZD1222 dose. The nucleotide sequence reads as follows: TGTGCCAGCAGTTACTCAACGGCGGGGGGATCCTGGGCCCAGTACTTC. It is translated as CASSYSTAGGSWAQYF.